These T cell receptor beta chains were read from a single sample in a study of cytomegalovirus exposure and HLA in healthy donors. TCRdb's table, derived via immunoSEQ multiplex PCR, lists solely in-frame clones and lacks some. The sample has around 110,000 clones; approximately 80% are singletons. Sequencing was done on a sample of PBMCs. The receptor source for this set is a man aged 30-40 years in good health and CMV-seropositive. Both conserved end residues are part of each CDR3. Each record gives: J gene, V gene, clone size, D gene, CDR3 protein, CDR3 DNA. D genes are given only for firm matches. Part of the rows lack a size; the others show once, few, many or a class for expanded clones.

J gene: TRBJ2-5; V gene: TRBV19; clone size: -; D gene: TRBD2; CDR3 protein: CASSRAGGQETQYF; CDR3 DNA: TGTGCCAGTAGTCGAGCGGGGGGCCAGGAGACCCAGTACTTC
J gene: TRBJ2-3; V gene: TRBV9; clone size: -; D gene: -; CDR3 protein: CASSVGRGVTDTQYF; CDR3 DNA: TGTGCCAGCAGCGTAGGGAGGGGCGTCACAGATACGCAGTATTTT
J gene: TRBJ1-6; V gene: TRBV4-1; clone size: once; D gene: TRBD1; CDR3 protein: CASSQQGAGNNSPLHF; CDR3 DNA: TGCGCCAGCAGCCAGCAGGGGGCTGGTAATAATTCACCCCTCCACTTT
J gene: TRBJ2-4; V gene: TRBV5-6; clone size: few; D gene: -; CDR3 protein: CASSIVSTQAGRNIQYF; CDR3 DNA: TGTGCCAGCAGCATCGTATCTACCCAGGCGGGTCGGAACATTCAGTACTTC
J gene: TRBJ1-6; V gene: TRBV9; clone size: -; D gene: -; CDR3 protein: CASSVSIHDNSPLHF; CDR3 DNA: TGTGCCAGCAGCGTTTCCATACATGATAATTCACCCCTCCACTTT
J gene: TRBJ2-3; V gene: TRBV5-1; clone size: -; D gene: -; CDR3 protein: CASSLVAHSTDTQYF; CDR3 DNA: TGCGCCAGCAGCTTGGTAGCCCATAGCACAGATACGCAGTATTTT
J gene: TRBJ2-3; V gene: TRBV13; clone size: once; D gene: TRBD2; CDR3 protein: CASRAGVSSTDTQYF; CDR3 DNA: TGTGCCAGTAGAGCGGGAGTTTCTAGCACAGATACGCAGTATTTT
J gene: TRBJ2-7; V gene: TRBV28; clone size: few; D gene: -; CDR3 protein: CASSIWTVPYEQYF; CDR3 DNA: TGTGCCAGCAGTATCTGGACAGTCCCCTACGAGCAGTACTTC
J gene: TRBJ2-5; V gene: TRBV30; clone size: -; D gene: TRBD2; CDR3 protein: CAYSGGLETQYF; CDR3 DNA: TGTGCCTATTCGGGGGGTTTGGAGACCCAGTACTTC
J gene: TRBJ2-1; V gene: TRBV18; clone size: -; D gene: -; CDR3 protein: CASSGDLSSYNEQFF; CDR3 DNA: TGTGCCAGCTCAGGGGACTTGAGCTCCTACAATGAGCAGTTCTTC
J gene: TRBJ2-2; V gene: TRBV27; clone size: -; D gene: TRBD2; CDR3 protein: CASSSPRLAGTGELFF; CDR3 DNA: TGTGCCAGCAGTTCCCCAAGACTAGCCGGCACCGGGGAGCTGTTTTTT
J gene: TRBJ2-1; V gene: TRBV9; clone size: -; D gene: TRBD2; CDR3 protein: CASSVRLAGDNEQFF; CDR3 DNA: TGTGCCAGCAGCGTTAGACTAGCGGGGGACAATGAGCAGTTCTTC
J gene: TRBJ1-2; V gene: TRBV28; clone size: -; D gene: -; CDR3 protein: CASSRTGRANYGYTF; CDR3 DNA: TGTGCCAGCAGCCGAACCGGGAGAGCTAACTATGGCTACACCTTC
J gene: TRBJ1-6; V gene: TRBV4-3; clone size: -; D gene: -; CDR3 protein: CASSQDLRSSYNSPLHF; CDR3 DNA: TGCGCCAGCAGCCAAGATCTTCGGAGCTCCTATAATTCACCCCTCCACTTT
J gene: TRBJ1-1; V gene: TRBV18; clone size: -; D gene: -; CDR3 protein: CASSIRHDTEAFF; CDR3 DNA: TGTGCCAGCTCAATCCGACACGACACTGAAGCTTTCTTT
J gene: TRBJ2-1; V gene: TRBV7-9; clone size: -; D gene: TRBD2; CDR3 protein: CASESGSGYNEQFF; CDR3 DNA: TGTGCCAGCGAGAGCGGGAGCGGGTACAATGAGCAGTTCTTC
J gene: TRBJ1-1; V gene: TRBV5-1; clone size: -; D gene: -; CDR3 protein: CASSLGRGTEAFF; CDR3 DNA: TGCGCCAGCAGCCTGGGCCGGGGGACTGAAGCTTTCTTT
J gene: TRBJ2-5; V gene: TRBV2; clone size: -; D gene: TRBD1; CDR3 protein: CASGSTGQSETQYF; CDR3 DNA: TGTGCCAGCGGGTCGACGGGACAGTCTGAGACCCAGTACTTC
J gene: TRBJ2-6; V gene: TRBV9; clone size: -; D gene: TRBD2; CDR3 protein: CASINPPLAAGSGANVLTF; CDR3 DNA: TGTGCCAGCATCAACCCCCCCCTAGCGGCAGGCTCTGGGGCCAACGTCCTGACTTTC
J gene: TRBJ2-2; V gene: TRBV27; clone size: -; D gene: -; CDR3 protein: CASSLGPTGPGELFF; CDR3 DNA: TGTGCCAGCAGTTTAGGCCCGACAGGTCCCGGGGAGCTGTTTTTT
J gene: TRBJ2-1; V gene: TRBV7-3; clone size: -; D gene: TRBD1; CDR3 protein: CASSPWTGNEQFF; CDR3 DNA: TGTGCCAGCAGCCCCTGGACAGGGAACGAGCAGTTCTTC
J gene: TRBJ1-2; V gene: TRBV5-4; clone size: -; D gene: -; CDR3 protein: CASSLAGGHFNYGYTF; CDR3 DNA: TGTGCCAGCAGCTTGGCGGGGGGACACTTCAACTATGGCTACACCTTC
J gene: TRBJ1-2; V gene: TRBV2; clone size: -; D gene: -; CDR3 protein: CASTARGGGFYGYTF; CDR3 DNA: TGTGCCAGCACTGCTAGGGGAGGGGGTTTCTATGGCTACACCTTC
J gene: TRBJ2-7; V gene: TRBV28; clone size: -; D gene: TRBD1; CDR3 protein: CASTLSGTGPYEQYF; CDR3 DNA: TGTGCCAGCACCCTTTCCGGGACAGGACCCTACGAGCAGTACTTC
J gene: TRBJ2-3; V gene: TRBV6-5; clone size: -; D gene: TRBD1; CDR3 protein: CASRPRGQGDTQYF; CDR3 DNA: TGTGCCAGCAGACCCAGGGGGCAGGGAGATACGCAGTATTTT
J gene: TRBJ2-7; V gene: TRBV15; clone size: once; D gene: -; CDR3 protein: CATSRGTVYEQYF; CDR3 DNA: TGTGCCACCAGCAGAGGGACAGTCTACGAGCAGTACTTC
J gene: TRBJ2-1; V gene: TRBV30; clone size: -; D gene: TRBD2; CDR3 protein: CAWSGTSGYYEQFF; CDR3 DNA: TGTGCCTGGAGTGGGACTAGCGGGTATTATGAGCAGTTCTTC
J gene: TRBJ2-7; V gene: TRBV2; clone size: -; D gene: TRBD1; CDR3 protein: CASSRGQGAGEQYF; CDR3 DNA: TGTGCCAGCAGTAGGGGACAGGGAGCCGGCGAGCAGTACTTC
J gene: TRBJ2-5; V gene: TRBV7-9; clone size: -; D gene: -; CDR3 protein: CASSFIEVIAREWRETQYF; CDR3 DNA: TGTGCCAGCAGCTTTATTGAGGTCATTGCCCGGGAGTGGAGAGAGACCCAGTACTTC
J gene: TRBJ2-7; V gene: TRBV6-1; clone size: -; D gene: TRBD1; CDR3 protein: CASSETFTGGEQYF; CDR3 DNA: TGTGCCAGCAGTGAGACATTCACAGGGGGCGAGCAGTACTTC
J gene: TRBJ2-7; V gene: TRBV28; clone size: -; D gene: -; CDR3 protein: CASSFLEPSYEQYF; CDR3 DNA: TGTGCCAGCAGTTTTTTGGAGCCAAGTTACGAGCAGTACTTC
J gene: TRBJ2-1; V gene: TRBV7-3; clone size: few; D gene: TRBD2; CDR3 protein: CASSFGRGVVYEQFF; CDR3 DNA: TGTGCCAGCAGCTTCGGGAGGGGGGTGGTCTATGAGCAGTTCTTC
J gene: TRBJ2-7; V gene: TRBV18; clone size: -; D gene: -; CDR3 protein: CASSGRAGPQHEQYF; CDR3 DNA: TGTGCCAGCTCAGGCCGCGCGGGACCTCAACACGAGCAGTACTTC
J gene: TRBJ2-6; V gene: TRBV4-1; clone size: few; D gene: TRBD1; CDR3 protein: CASSPGTAYSGANVLTF; CDR3 DNA: TGCGCCAGCAGCCCCGGGACAGCCTACTCTGGGGCCAACGTCCTGACTTTC
J gene: TRBJ2-3; V gene: TRBV9; clone size: few; D gene: TRBD1; CDR3 protein: CASSVGTGQGTDTQYF; CDR3 DNA: TGTGCCAGCAGCGTGGGAACCGGACAGGGCACAGATACGCAGTATTTT
J gene: TRBJ2-5; V gene: TRBV5-4; clone size: -; D gene: TRBD1; CDR3 protein: CASSPQGAWETQYF; CDR3 DNA: TGTGCCAGCAGCCCCCAGGGGGCCTGGGAGACCCAGTACTTC
J gene: TRBJ1-5; V gene: TRBV19; clone size: -; D gene: -; CDR3 protein: CASSTQLAGETQPQHF; CDR3 DNA: TGTGCCAGTAGTACCCAATTGGCCGGGGAAACTCAGCCCCAGCATTTT
J gene: TRBJ1-2; V gene: TRBV7-3; clone size: -; D gene: TRBD1; CDR3 protein: CASSLTGGDGYTF; CDR3 DNA: TGTGCCAGCAGCTTGACAGGGGGCGATGGCTACACCTTC
J gene: TRBJ2-5; V gene: TRBV10-1; clone size: -; D gene: -; CDR3 protein: CASSESQQETQYF; CDR3 DNA: TGCGCCAGCAGTGAGTCACAGCAAGAGACCCAGTACTTC
J gene: TRBJ1-1; V gene: TRBV7-9; clone size: -; D gene: -; CDR3 protein: CASSHDRGRNTEAFF; CDR3 DNA: TGTGCCAGCAGCCACGACAGAGGTCGGAACACTGAAGCTTTCTTT
J gene: TRBJ2-1; V gene: TRBV5-1; clone size: -; D gene: TRBD1; CDR3 protein: CASSGQGYNEQFF; CDR3 DNA: TGCGCCAGCAGCGGACAGGGTTACAATGAGCAGTTCTTC
J gene: TRBJ1-2; V gene: TRBV27; clone size: -; D gene: -; CDR3 protein: CASSWGPNYGYTF; CDR3 DNA: TGTGCCAGCAGTTGGGGGCCCAACTATGGCTACACCTTC
J gene: TRBJ2-2; V gene: TRBV4-2; clone size: -; D gene: TRBD2; CDR3 protein: CASSQEGGSITGELFF; CDR3 DNA: TGTGCCAGCAGCCAGGAGGGAGGGTCCATTACCGGGGAGCTGTTTTTT
J gene: TRBJ1-6; V gene: TRBV28; clone size: -; D gene: TRBD1; CDR3 protein: CASRLGQANSPLHF; CDR3 DNA: TGTGCCAGCAGATTAGGACAGGCAAATTCACCCCTCCACTTT
J gene: TRBJ2-7; V gene: TRBV9; clone size: -; D gene: -; CDR3 protein: CASSPDTGRVYEQYF; CDR3 DNA: TGTGCCAGCAGCCCGGACACAGGGAGAGTTTACGAGCAGTACTTC
J gene: TRBJ2-3; V gene: TRBV9; clone size: -; D gene: TRBD2; CDR3 protein: CASSPTPGGATADTQYF; CDR3 DNA: TGTGCCAGCAGCCCTACCCCGGGGGGGGCTACCGCAGATACGCAGTATTTT
J gene: TRBJ1-2; V gene: TRBV5-1; clone size: -; D gene: TRBD1; CDR3 protein: CASSLGTGLSDGYTF; CDR3 DNA: TGCGCCAGCAGCTTAGGGACAGGGTTGAGTGATGGCTACACCTTC
J gene: TRBJ1-6; V gene: TRBV4-3; clone size: -; D gene: TRBD1; CDR3 protein: CASSQRQGYSPLHF; CDR3 DNA: TGCGCCAGCAGCCAACGACAGGGATATTCACCCCTCCACTTT
J gene: TRBJ2-7; V gene: TRBV29-1; clone size: -; D gene: TRBD2; CDR3 protein: CSVEGTSDHYEQYF; CDR3 DNA: TGCAGCGTTGAAGGTACTAGCGACCACTACGAGCAGTACTTC
J gene: TRBJ1-5; V gene: TRBV19; clone size: -; D gene: TRBD1; CDR3 protein: CASSIGRTGEGSQHF; CDR3 DNA: TGTGCCAGTAGTATCGGAAGGACAGGGGAAGGGTCCCAGCATTTT
J gene: TRBJ2-7; V gene: TRBV6-5; clone size: -; D gene: TRBD2; CDR3 protein: CASSYSIGGSYEQYF; CDR3 DNA: TGTGCCAGCAGTTACTCCATCGGGGGGTCCTACGAGCAGTACTTC
J gene: TRBJ2-3; V gene: TRBV19; clone size: -; D gene: TRBD2; CDR3 protein: CASSATSGDTQYF; CDR3 DNA: TGTGCCAGTAGTGCGACTAGCGGAGATACGCAGTATTTT
J gene: TRBJ2-3; V gene: TRBV9; clone size: -; D gene: -; CDR3 protein: CASSVLTGPTDTQYF; CDR3 DNA: TGTGCCAGCAGCGTGTTGACAGGACCTACAGATACGCAGTATTTT
J gene: TRBJ1-2; V gene: TRBV9; clone size: -; D gene: -; CDR3 protein: CASSVGQGPNYGYTF; CDR3 DNA: TGTGCCAGCAGCGTAGGGCAGGGGCCTAACTATGGCTACACCTTC